This T cell receptor beta chain was identified in a study of early T cells in non-severe SARS-CoV-2 infection. Individual cDNA molecules each received unique molecular identifiers attached to them. Each CDR3 protein gets one entry after TCRdb re-called the 5' RACE reads with MiXCR. Of 85,000 to 100,000 distinct CDR3 sequences in the sample, less than 15% were seen once. Only a few counts were recorded for this clonotype. Trimming stripped 5 bases from V and 12 bases from J, with 17 bases between. The germline gives CDR1 SGHAT, CDR2 FQNNGV. The CDR3 length is 13 residues. Specimen: whole blood. The rearrangement links TRBV11-2 to TRBJ2-1; the D is unclear. This TCR derives from an adult who was a healthcare worker with PCR-confirmed SARS-CoV-2 infection or an uninfected control (not recorded which). The CDR3 nucleotides are TGTGCCAGCAGCGCCGGGCACGGTTTAGGGCAGTTCTTC. It is translated as CASSAGHGLGQFF.